A single T cell receptor (beta chain) is shown here with its context. No antigen is known for it. This sample is drawn from a study of blood T cells in healthy people across ages. Study results and limitations: Diversity was higher, and naive CD4+ cells more numerous, in long-lived donors than in aged donors.

Next came a second PCR, run for roughly 7 to 12 cycles, which used a sample-barcoded 5' primer along with a J-beta primer mix. With 12 random nucleotides, a template-switch adaptor tagged each individual cDNA molecule. Every sample produced at least 2.5 million CDR3-containing paired-end reads. TCRdb re-called the 5' RACE reads through MiXCR, storing one row per CDR3 protein. This sample has about 640,000 distinct CDR3 sequences, with about 28% found just once. The length of the CDR3 is 17 residues. V dropped 3 bases and J dropped 7 bases, with 25 bases sitting between them. Germline CDR1 KGHSH, CDR2 LQKENI.

Sequenced input: blood. This TCR was recovered from an elderly woman in good health. The rearrangement joins TRBV18 to TRBJ2-7; no reliable D call. The CDR3 nucleotides are TGTGCCAGCTCACCGGCGAGTCCCAGTCGGGTCTACAATGAGCAGTACTTC. It yields the protein CASSPASPSRVYNEQYF.